Listed below are T cell receptor beta chains from one sample, sequenced in a study of T cells in Graves' hyperthyroidism and ophthalmopathy. TCRdb reprocessed the multiplex PCR reads with MiXCR, giving one entry per CDR3 protein. The sample lists about 360,000 distinct CDR3 sequences, approximately 20% occurring once. Material: blood. These receptors were collected from a woman between 18 and 29 years old with Graves' hyperthyroidism. Each CDR3 is given with its conserved first and last residue.

CDR3aa: CASRWRGGQPQHF
v_gene: TRBV2
j_gene: TRBJ1-5

CDR3aa: CASSPTIGELFF
v_gene: TRBV7-9
j_gene: TRBJ2-2

CDR3aa: CSALQGATEAFF
v_gene: TRBV20-1
j_gene: TRBJ1-1

CDR3aa: CASSLYSGALYF
v_gene: TRBV27
j_gene: TRBJ2-7

CDR3aa: CASSQADSGTQYF
v_gene: TRBV4-2
j_gene: TRBJ2-5

CDR3aa: CSARSGGRNTEAFF
v_gene: TRBV20-1
j_gene: TRBJ1-1

CDR3aa: CASTMGHGVYEQYF
v_gene: TRBV5-1
j_gene: TRBJ2-7

CDR3aa: CASSYSMGSMETQYF
v_gene: TRBV6-5
j_gene: TRBJ2-5

CDR3aa: CASLGTGDWNEQYF
v_gene: TRBV2
j_gene: TRBJ2-7

CDR3aa: CATTTGTGFDQPQHF
v_gene: TRBV10-3
j_gene: TRBJ1-5

CDR3aa: CASSALSGGSETQYF
v_gene: TRBV12-3/TRBV12-4
j_gene: TRBJ2-5

CDR3aa: CASSLERTKGTNTEAFF
v_gene: TRBV7-6
j_gene: TRBJ1-1

CDR3aa: CAWSGGPAEAFF
v_gene: TRBV30
j_gene: TRBJ1-1

CDR3aa: CASRVSRSDTGACF
v_gene: TRBV6-1
j_gene: TRBJ1-1

CDR3aa: CASSHVQRSNTGELFF
v_gene: TRBV7-8
j_gene: TRBJ2-2

CDR3aa: CASSSHLSGYTF
v_gene: TRBV12-3/TRBV12-4
j_gene: TRBJ1-2

CDR3aa: CASSLRANYGYTF
v_gene: TRBV28
j_gene: TRBJ1-2

CDR3aa: CASSPGTDVSPLHF
v_gene: TRBV6-2/TRBV6-3
j_gene: TRBJ1-6

CDR3aa: CASSLSPGIRNQPQHF
v_gene: TRBV7-8
j_gene: TRBJ1-5

CDR3aa: CASSQDVTGGIFGYTF
v_gene: TRBV4-1
j_gene: TRBJ1-2

CDR3aa: CASSSGGEEQYF
v_gene: TRBV6-5
j_gene: TRBJ2-7

CDR3aa: CASSYRDRGIQETQYF
v_gene: TRBV6-2/TRBV6-3
j_gene: TRBJ2-5

CDR3aa: CASSTPGGTEAFF
v_gene: TRBV4-1
j_gene: TRBJ1-1

CDR3aa: CSASGGGAGYGTQYF
v_gene: TRBV20-1
j_gene: TRBJ2-5

CDR3aa: CASSLAGSNQPQHF
v_gene: TRBV12-3/TRBV12-4
j_gene: TRBJ1-5

CDR3aa: CASSDRGGTEAFF
v_gene: TRBV6-1
j_gene: TRBJ1-1

CDR3aa: CATSDSGGPKNIQYF
v_gene: TRBV24-1
j_gene: TRBJ2-4

CDR3aa: CAWRRPFTSGNTIYF
v_gene: TRBV30
j_gene: TRBJ1-3

CDR3aa: CASSLGGTYYEQYF
v_gene: TRBV27
j_gene: TRBJ2-7

CDR3aa: CASSFEPWGQPQHF
v_gene: TRBV12-3/TRBV12-4
j_gene: TRBJ1-5

CDR3aa: CASSEASGRETQYF
v_gene: TRBV6-1
j_gene: TRBJ2-5

CDR3aa: CASSPSKGPGAYEQYF
v_gene: TRBV11-1
j_gene: TRBJ2-7

CDR3aa: CASSPLNSVPQYKNTEAFF
v_gene: TRBV27
j_gene: TRBJ1-1

CDR3aa: CASSPPSSGVTQETQYF
v_gene: TRBV5-1
j_gene: TRBJ2-5

CDR3aa: CASSPTDSYGYTF
v_gene: TRBV5-1
j_gene: TRBJ1-2

CDR3aa: CSAGQVSYEQYF
v_gene: TRBV20-1
j_gene: TRBJ2-7

CDR3aa: CASSPPNRAQETQYF
v_gene: TRBV18
j_gene: TRBJ2-5

CDR3aa: CASTPRRGSPAGANVLTF
v_gene: TRBV4-1
j_gene: TRBJ2-6

CDR3aa: CASRTQMNTGELFF
v_gene: TRBV27
j_gene: TRBJ2-2

CDR3aa: CASGPGMGEPQHF
v_gene: TRBV12-3/TRBV12-4
j_gene: TRBJ1-5

CDR3aa: CASSRGGETQYF
v_gene: TRBV11-3
j_gene: TRBJ2-5

CDR3aa: CSARDIGETEAFF
v_gene: TRBV20-1
j_gene: TRBJ1-1

CDR3aa: CASSFLRGLRETQYF
v_gene: TRBV7-8
j_gene: TRBJ2-5

CDR3aa: CASTGAFF
v_gene: TRBV2
j_gene: TRBJ1-1

CDR3aa: CASSRQGDGLPYEQYF
v_gene: TRBV4-1
j_gene: TRBJ2-7

CDR3aa: CSVAPGTDYGYTF
v_gene: TRBV29-1
j_gene: TRBJ1-2

CDR3aa: CASSLKPSGTASNQPQHF
v_gene: TRBV6-2/TRBV6-3
j_gene: TRBJ1-5

CDR3aa: CSVGDPYRETQYF
v_gene: TRBV29-1
j_gene: TRBJ2-5

CDR3aa: CASSFPEGAQGPEAFF
v_gene: TRBV12-3/TRBV12-4
j_gene: TRBJ1-1

CDR3aa: CASSYDPGQGYEQYF
v_gene: TRBV6-5
j_gene: TRBJ2-7

CDR3aa: CSAVTTRGTEAFF
v_gene: TRBV20-1
j_gene: TRBJ1-1